This is a list of T cell receptor beta chains from one sample in a study of T cells in Graves' hyperthyroidism and ophthalmopathy. TCRdb itself ran the multiplex PCR reads through MiXCR, one entry per CDR3 protein. The sample contains about 610,000 distinct CDR3 sequences, about 43% of which appear only once. Source material: peripheral blood or thyroid tissue (not recorded which). The receptors were gathered from a woman under 30 with Graves' hyperthyroidism. Each CDR3 is given with its conserved first and last residue. The D gene is left open where the match is weak. Rows may omit the clone size; those that give it use once, few, many or a size class.

d_gene,v_gene,j_gene,abundance,CDR3nt,CDR3aa
-,TRBV7-6,TRBJ2-2,-,TGTGCCAGCAGCTTAGCATTGGGAATGGGGGGCCTCGCGAACACCGGGGAGCTGTTTTTT,CASSLALGMGGLANTGELFF
-,TRBV7-2,TRBJ2-5,-,TGTGCCAGCAGCTTAGCGCACGGGACCCAGTACTTC,CASSLAHGTQYF
-,TRBV24-1,TRBJ1-2,many,TGTGCCACCAGTGATGATGTCTATGGCTACACCTTC,CATSDDVYGYTF
-,TRBV19,TRBJ2-5,many,TGTGCCAGTAGTATATCTACCCCGCAAGAGACCCAGTACTTC,CASSISTPQETQYF
TRBD2,TRBV5-1,TRBJ2-1,-,TGCGCCAGCAGCCCCGCGACTAGCGTGGATGAGCAGTTCTTC,CASSPATSVDEQFF
-,TRBV25-1,TRBJ2-7,once,TGTGCCAGCAGTGAACCGAGCGTTGAATTACCCTACGAGCAGTACTTC,CASSEPSVELPYEQYF
-,TRBV13,TRBJ2-2,many,TGTGCCAGCAGCTTACTCGGGGAGCTGTTTTTT,CASSLLGELFF
-,TRBV18,TRBJ2-5,-,TGTGCCAGCTCACCAAGGGGAAAAGAGACCCAGTACTTC,CASSPRGKETQYF
-,TRBV5-1,TRBJ2-7,-,TGCGCCAGCAGCTTGGCCTTAGGGGGAGAGCCCAACGAGCAGTACTTC,CASSLALGGEPNEQYF
-,TRBV7-9,TRBJ1-2,many,TGTGCCAGCAGCTTAAGACAACGTGGCTATGGCTACACCTTC,CASSLRQRGYGYTF
-,TRBV11-2,TRBJ1-1,many,TGTGCCAGCAGCTTAGGAAGCTTTGGGATACCCACTGAAGCTTTCTTT,CASSLGSFGIPTEAFF
-,TRBV20-1,TRBJ2-7,many,TGCAGTGCGGACCGGGACGTCAAAACCTACGAGCAGTACTTC,CSADRDVKTYEQYF
-,TRBV18,TRBJ1-2,-,TGTGCCAGCTCACGAAATGTGGCAGCTGTATATGGCTACACCTTC,CASSRNVAAVYGYTF
-,TRBV2,TRBJ2-2,many,TGTGCCAGCAGAACGGACAGCACCGGGGAGCTGTTTTTT,CASRTDSTGELFF
-,TRBV10-3,TRBJ1-4,many,TGTGCCATCAGGAAAAGGGGGGACGTCAACGAAAAACTGTTTTTT,CAIRKRGDVNEKLFF
-,TRBV6-1,TRBJ1-1,many,TGTGCCAGCAGTGAATTGATTGGCAGGTACGCTTTCTTT,CASSELIGRYAFF
-,TRBV4-1,TRBJ1-2,many,TGCGCCAGCAGCCATAAGGGCCTTAGGGACTATGGCTACACCTTC,CASSHKGLRDYGYTF
-,TRBV7-2,TRBJ2-2,many,TGTGCCAGCAGCATGGGGGCGAACACCGGGGAGCTGTTTTTT,CASSMGANTGELFF
-,TRBV5-1,TRBJ2-2,few,TGCGCCAGCAGCTCCGACCCAGGACCGAACACCGGGGAGCTGTTTTTT,CASSSDPGPNTGELFF
-,TRBV10-3,TRBJ1-5,once,TGTGCCATCAGTGGCGGACTAGCGGGAGGGCAAGAGACCCAGCATTTT,CAISGGLAGGQETQHF
TRBD1,TRBV29-1,TRBJ1-1,-,TGCAGCGTTGGTACAGGGGGTCGGGACACTGAAGCTTTCTTT,CSVGTGGRDTEAFF
-,TRBV18,TRBJ2-5,many,TGTGCCAGCTCACCACCGCCCGCGCAAGAGACCCAGTACTTC,CASSPPPAQETQYF
-,TRBV5-1,TRBJ2-5,many,TGCGCCAGCAGCGGAACGTACCAAGAGACCCAGTACTTC,CASSGTYQETQYF
TRBD2,TRBV2,TRBJ2-3,once,TGTGCCAGCAAAAGGAGGATGTCTAGCGGGAGTACAGATACGCAGTATTTT,CASKRRMSSGSTDTQYF
-,TRBV29-1,TRBJ2-7,-,TGCAGCGTAGGGCAGGGAATCACTGACTACGAGCAGTACTTC,CSVGQGITDYEQYF
TRBD2,TRBV12-3/TRBV12-4,TRBJ2-5,-,TGTGCCAGCAGACTAGCGGGAGGGCCAGAGACCCAGTACTTC,CASRLAGGPETQYF
-,TRBV5-1,TRBJ1-1,many,TGCGCCAGCAGCTTGGGGGACTTCCTGTCCACTGAAGCTTTCTTT,CASSLGDFLSTEAFF
TRBD1,TRBV6-5,TRBJ2-7,-,TGTGCCAGCAGTTCCGGACAGGTCAACGAGCAGTACTTC,CASSSGQVNEQYF
-,TRBV7-6,TRBJ2-7,-,TGTGCCATCAGTGACCCCGGTTACGAGCAGTACTTC,CAISDPGYEQYF
-,TRBV24-1,TRBJ1-2,-,TGTGCCACCAGTGCTCGAACGTGGGAATCGGACTATGGCTACACCTTC,CATSARTWESDYGYTF